Listed below are T cell receptor beta chains from one sample, sequenced in a study of blood T cell repertoires in COVID-19. Produced via immunoSEQ multiplex PCR; TCRdb's table is partial and in-frame only. The repertoire holds around 130,000 clones, with about 82% as singletons. The sample comprised peripheral blood. Source of these receptors: a man aged 45-60 years with acute or convalescent COVID-19. The CDR3 runs from the conserved cysteine through the conserved F or W. The order of the fields is D gene, J gene, V gene, clone size, CDR3 protein, CDR3 DNA. A D gene is named only where the DNA matches it firmly. Size is omitted from some rows. Given values are once, few, many or a class for expanded clones.

D gene: -; J gene: TRBJ2-3; V gene: TRBV2; clone size: -; CDR3 protein: CASSAGIVGDTQYF; CDR3 DNA: TGTGCCAGCAGTGCCGGGATCGTGGGGGATACGCAGTATTTT
D gene: TRBD1; J gene: TRBJ1-1; V gene: TRBV18; clone size: -; CDR3 protein: CASSARTGKTEAFF; CDR3 DNA: TGTGCCAGCTCAGCTAGGACAGGGAAGACTGAAGCTTTCTTT
D gene: -; J gene: TRBJ1-2; V gene: TRBV19; clone size: few; CDR3 protein: CASSPGRTYGYTF; CDR3 DNA: TGTGCCAGTAGTCCGGGCCGGACTTATGGCTACACCTTC
D gene: TRBD2; J gene: TRBJ2-1; V gene: TRBV19; clone size: -; CDR3 protein: CASSALAGDEQFF; CDR3 DNA: TGTGCCAGTAGTGCCCTAGCGGGAGATGAGCAGTTCTTC
D gene: -; J gene: TRBJ1-1; V gene: TRBV25-1; clone size: -; CDR3 protein: CASSVPPRGEAFF; CDR3 DNA: TGTGCCAGCAGTGTCCCCCCAAGGGGTGAAGCTTTCTTT
D gene: TRBD2; J gene: TRBJ2-3; V gene: TRBV2; clone size: -; CDR3 protein: CASSLTPAGVKDTQYF; CDR3 DNA: TGTGCCAGCAGCCTGACCCCCGCGGGAGTGAAAGATACGCAGTATTTT
D gene: TRBD1; J gene: TRBJ2-4; V gene: TRBV25-1; clone size: -; CDR3 protein: CASSGRTGEAKNIQYF; CDR3 DNA: TGTGCCAGCAGTGGACGGACAGGGGAGGCCAAAAACATTCAGTACTTC
D gene: TRBD1; J gene: TRBJ2-7; V gene: TRBV12-3/TRBV12-4; clone size: -; CDR3 protein: CATAGQGGYEQYF; CDR3 DNA: TGTGCCACGGCCGGACAGGGTGGATACGAGCAGTACTTC
D gene: TRBD1; J gene: TRBJ1-6; V gene: TRBV11-3; clone size: -; CDR3 protein: CASSLSQGPKSPLHF; CDR3 DNA: TGTGCCAGCAGTCTCTCACAGGGGCCCAAATCACCCCTCCACTTT
D gene: -; J gene: TRBJ1-4; V gene: TRBV30; clone size: -; CDR3 protein: CAWSGRTRLNEKLFF; CDR3 DNA: TGTGCCTGGAGTGGAAGGACTCGCCTTAATGAAAAACTGTTTTTT
D gene: -; J gene: TRBJ2-7; V gene: TRBV6-5; clone size: -; CDR3 protein: CASSGFYEQYF; CDR3 DNA: TGTGCCAGCTCAGGGTTTTACGAGCAGTACTTC
D gene: -; J gene: TRBJ2-1; V gene: TRBV11-3; clone size: -; CDR3 protein: CASSFSGGPTNEQFF; CDR3 DNA: TGTGCCAGCAGCTTTAGTGGCGGTCCCACCAATGAGCAGTTCTTC
D gene: -; J gene: TRBJ1-3; V gene: TRBV15; clone size: -; CDR3 protein: CATTDRTSGNTIYF; CDR3 DNA: TGTGCCACCACCGACAGAACCTCTGGAAACACCATATATTTT
D gene: TRBD2; J gene: TRBJ2-7; V gene: TRBV13; clone size: -; CDR3 protein: CASSTPTLGLAGGSSYEQYF; CDR3 DNA: TGTGCCAGCAGCACACCCACCCTCGGACTAGCGGGAGGGAGCTCCTACGAGCAGTACTTC
D gene: TRBD1; J gene: TRBJ2-5; V gene: TRBV12-3/TRBV12-4; clone size: -; CDR3 protein: CASRRQGETQYF; CDR3 DNA: TGTGCCAGCAGACGACAGGGGGAGACCCAGTACTTC
D gene: -; J gene: TRBJ1-6; V gene: TRBV9; clone size: -; CDR3 protein: CASSRGSSYNSPLHF; CDR3 DNA: TGTGCCAGCAGCCGAGGGAGCTCCTATAATTCACCCCTCCACTTT
D gene: TRBD2; J gene: TRBJ2-7; V gene: TRBV27; clone size: -; CDR3 protein: CASSFLGTSGPYEQYF; CDR3 DNA: TGTGCCAGCAGTTTCCTCGGGACTAGCGGGCCCTACGAGCAGTACTTC
D gene: TRBD1; J gene: TRBJ1-1; V gene: TRBV29-1; clone size: few; CDR3 protein: CSGTDRGRGTEAFF; CDR3 DNA: TGCAGCGGTACGGACAGGGGGCGAGGTACTGAAGCTTTCTTT
D gene: TRBD1; J gene: TRBJ1-1; V gene: TRBV2; clone size: -; CDR3 protein: CASSYGDRLNTEAFF; CDR3 DNA: TGTGCCAGCAGTTATGGGGACAGGCTGAACACTGAAGCTTTCTTT
D gene: TRBD1; J gene: TRBJ2-5; V gene: TRBV13; clone size: -; CDR3 protein: CASSLWGDREETQYF; CDR3 DNA: TGTGCCAGCAGCTTGTGGGGGGACAGGGAAGAGACCCAGTACTTC
D gene: -; J gene: TRBJ2-3; V gene: TRBV5-6; clone size: -; CDR3 protein: CASIVRVTSTDTQYF; CDR3 DNA: TGTGCCAGCATCGTCAGGGTTACTAGCACAGATACGCAGTATTTT
D gene: TRBD1; J gene: TRBJ2-5; V gene: TRBV5-1; clone size: -; CDR3 protein: CASSPGTGLGKETQYF; CDR3 DNA: TGCGCCAGCAGCCCAGGGACAGGCCTAGGAAAAGAGACCCAGTACTTC
D gene: -; J gene: TRBJ1-2; V gene: TRBV23-1; clone size: -; CDR3 protein: CASSQSRDRGSYTF; CDR3 DNA: TGCGCCAGCAGTCAATCGAGGGACCGGGGGAGCTACACCTTC
D gene: TRBD2; J gene: TRBJ2-1; V gene: TRBV6-1; clone size: -; CDR3 protein: CASSDSGRKLSYNEQFF; CDR3 DNA: TGTGCCAGCAGTGATAGCGGGAGAAAACTCTCCTACAATGAGCAGTTCTTC
D gene: -; J gene: TRBJ1-1; V gene: TRBV18; clone size: -; CDR3 protein: CASSPRSNTEAFF; CDR3 DNA: TGTGCCAGCTCCCCCCGGTCGAACACTGAAGCTTTCTTT
D gene: -; J gene: TRBJ1-2; V gene: TRBV7-6; clone size: -; CDR3 protein: CASSFGEESYGYTF; CDR3 DNA: TGTGCCAGCAGCTTCGGGGAAGAGAGCTATGGCTACACCTTC
D gene: -; J gene: TRBJ1-5; V gene: TRBV4-1; clone size: -; CDR3 protein: CASSQGGGDNQPQHF; CDR3 DNA: TGCGCCAGCAGCCAAGGGGGCGGGGACAATCAGCCCCAGCATTTT
D gene: TRBD1; J gene: TRBJ1-4; V gene: TRBV18; clone size: -; CDR3 protein: CASSPQGVSEKLFF; CDR3 DNA: TGTGCCAGCTCACCTCAGGGGGTGAGTGAAAAACTGTTTTTT
D gene: TRBD1; J gene: TRBJ1-2; V gene: TRBV7-3; clone size: -; CDR3 protein: CASSPTSTGGKYGYTF; CDR3 DNA: TGTGCCAGCAGCCCTACCTCGACAGGGGGCAAGTATGGCTACACCTTC
D gene: -; J gene: TRBJ1-5; V gene: TRBV6-5; clone size: -; CDR3 protein: CASKAGNQPQHF; CDR3 DNA: TGTGCCAGCAAGGCAGGGAATCAGCCCCAGCATTTT
D gene: TRBD1; J gene: TRBJ2-7; V gene: TRBV28; clone size: -; CDR3 protein: CASSLKLDRAGEQYF; CDR3 DNA: TGTGCCAGCAGTTTAAAGTTGGACAGGGCTGGGGAGCAGTACTTC
D gene: TRBD2; J gene: TRBJ2-1; V gene: TRBV29-1; clone size: -; CDR3 protein: CSAPGGGEQFF; CDR3 DNA: TGCAGCGCGCCCGGGGGGGGTGAGCAGTTCTTC
D gene: -; J gene: TRBJ2-7; V gene: TRBV21-1; clone size: -; CDR3 protein: CASSKRGQVSSYEQYF; CDR3 DNA: TGTGCCAGCAGCAAAAGGGGTCAGGTCTCCTCCTACGAGCAGTACTTC
D gene: TRBD1; J gene: TRBJ2-1; V gene: TRBV7-3; clone size: -; CDR3 protein: CASSLGQGPYNEQFF; CDR3 DNA: TGTGCCAGCAGCTTGGGACAGGGGCCCTACAATGAGCAGTTCTTC
D gene: TRBD2; J gene: TRBJ2-1; V gene: TRBV6-6; clone size: -; CDR3 protein: CASSGTSGTHNEQFF; CDR3 DNA: TGTGCCAGCAGTGGGACTAGCGGGACTCACAATGAGCAGTTCTTC
D gene: -; J gene: TRBJ2-2; V gene: TRBV2; clone size: -; CDR3 protein: CASPKTGRENTGELFF; CDR3 DNA: TGTGCCAGCCCTAAAACGGGCAGGGAGAACACCGGGGAGCTGTTTTTT
D gene: -; J gene: TRBJ2-2; V gene: TRBV19; clone size: -; CDR3 protein: CASKSPRDIYTGELFF; CDR3 DNA: TGTGCCAGTAAATCTCCCCGGGACATATACACCGGGGAGCTGTTTTTT
D gene: -; J gene: TRBJ2-5; V gene: TRBV13; clone size: -; CDR3 protein: CASSRGGQETQYF; CDR3 DNA: TGTGCCAGCAGCCGAGGGGGCCAAGAGACCCAGTACTTC
D gene: -; J gene: TRBJ2-7; V gene: TRBV12-3/TRBV12-4; clone size: few; CDR3 protein: CASSLQAYEQYF; CDR3 DNA: TGTGCCAGCAGTTTGCAGGCCTACGAGCAGTACTTC
D gene: TRBD1; J gene: TRBJ1-2; V gene: TRBV12-3/TRBV12-4; clone size: few; CDR3 protein: CASSPRTGYGYTF; CDR3 DNA: TGTGCCAGCAGTCCGCGGACAGGGTATGGCTACACCTTC
D gene: -; J gene: TRBJ2-7; V gene: TRBV2; clone size: -; CDR3 protein: CASREIAVSYEQYF; CDR3 DNA: TGTGCCAGCAGGGAAATAGCGGTATCCTACGAGCAGTACTTC
D gene: -; J gene: TRBJ1-3; V gene: TRBV9; clone size: -; CDR3 protein: CASKPYPSGNTIYF; CDR3 DNA: TGTGCCAGCAAGCCTTACCCCTCTGGAAACACCATATATTTT
D gene: TRBD1; J gene: TRBJ1-5; V gene: TRBV27; clone size: -; CDR3 protein: CASGGTGFGGQPQHF; CDR3 DNA: TGTGCCAGCGGCGGGACAGGCTTTGGTGGTCAGCCCCAGCATTTT
D gene: -; J gene: TRBJ1-2; V gene: TRBV27; clone size: -; CDR3 protein: CASSLSGVVANYGYTF; CDR3 DNA: TGTGCCAGCAGTTTAAGCGGAGTGGTAGCTAACTATGGCTACACCTTC
D gene: -; J gene: TRBJ2-7; V gene: TRBV24-1; clone size: -; CDR3 protein: CATSDHRSDAYEQYF; CDR3 DNA: TGTGCCACCAGTGACCACCGAAGCGACGCCTACGAGCAGTACTTC